One sample yielded the 7 T cell receptor beta chains listed below, sequenced in a study of OX40 agonist ivuxolimab in advanced cancers. The table came from immunoSEQ multiplex PCR; TCRdb's copy has only in-frame clones and leaves some out. The sample holds tens of thousands of clones, roughly 90% seen once. This specimen consisted of CD4+ or CD8+ T cells sorted from blood, obtained in a trial of the OX40 agonist ivuxolimab. Source of these receptors: an adult with an advanced solid tumor such as melanoma, head and neck, liver or kidney cancer.

The chain employs TRBV9 and TRBJ1-2, with D perhaps TRBD1 (5 bases). The V gene lost 3 bases and the J gene lost 10 bases, with 19 bases spanning the gap. CDR1 SGDLS and CDR2 YYNGEE come from the germline V gene. This CDR3 has 14 residues. CDR3 nucleotide sequence: TGTGCCAGCAGCGGCCCGGGGCAGGAGGATGTCTACACCTTC. Protein: CASSGPGQEDVYTF.

This chain uses TRBV10-3 with TRBJ2-1, with 10 bases lining up with TRBD2. This CDR3 has 14 amino acids. V trimming: 9 bases; J trimming: 9 bases; junction bases outside the gene matches: 11. CDR1 is ENHRY and CDR2 is SYGVKD in the germline V gene. The DNA for the CDR3 is TGTGCCATTGCGGCTAGCGGGAGTCATTCTGAGCAGTTCTTC. Its translation is CAIAASGSHSEQFF.

The rearrangement joins TRBV4-3 to TRBJ1-6, with a tentative D call TRBD1 (5 bases). Germline V gene lookup returns CDR1 LGHNA and CDR2 YSLEER. Deletions cut 1 base from V and 10 bases from J, with 14 bases between. This CDR3 comprises 15 residues. This chain's CDR3 is CASSQGARGDSPLHF. The CDR3 DNA is TGCGCCAGCAGCCAAGGGGCGAGGGGAGACTCACCCCTCCACTTT.

The V and J genes are TRBV2 and TRBJ1-2, with TRBD1 matching over 10 bases. CDR1 is SNHLY and CDR2 is FYNNEI in the germline V gene. V shed 8 bases and J 5 bases; nucleotides not matched to a gene: 5. The CDR3 is 13 amino acids. CDR3: CASGDRGEYGYTF. CDR3 sequence (DNA): TGTGCCAGCGGGGACAGGGGTGAATATGGCTACACCTTC. Full variable domain (outside the CDR3, taken from reference TRBV2 and TRBJ1-2): EPEVTQTPSHQVTQMGQEVILRCVPISNHLYFYWYRQILGQKVEFLVSFYNNEISEKSEIFDDQFSVERPDGSNFTLKIRSTKLEDSAMYFCASGDRGEYGYTFGSGTRLTVV.

The genes are TRBV7-9 and TRBJ2-2; D gene uncertain. Germline V gene data show CDR1 as SEHNR and CDR2 as FQNEAQ (reference sequence). The CDR3 length is 14 residues. Trimming left V 2 bases short and J 5 bases short, with 9 bases between. The CDR3 loop reads CASSLRQVTGELFF. The CDR3 nucleotides are TGTGCCAGCAGCTTAAGGCAGGTGACCGGGGAGCTGTTTTTT. The whole variable domain, remainder taken from reference TRBV7-9 and TRBJ2-2, is DTGVSQNPRHKITKRGQNVTFRCDPISEHNRLYWYRQTLGQGPEFLTYFQNEAQLEKSRLLSDRFSAERPKGSFSTLEIQRTEQGDSAMYLCASSLRQVTGELFFGEGSRLTVL.

The V call is TRBV4-3, the J call TRBJ2-3; D gene ambiguous. This CDR3 spans 13 amino acids. Germline V CDR1 and CDR2: LGHNA, YSLEER. V lost 4 bases and J 0 bases, leaving 5 bases between the germline ends. CDR3 region: CASSPTSTDTQYF. In DNA, the CDR3 is TGCGCCAGCAGCCCGACAAGCACAGATACGCAGTATTTT.

This clone was detected only once. The V gene is TRBV28, the J gene TRBJ1-5; 7 nucleotides line up with TRBD1. The CDR3 spans 16 residues. The germline V gene has CDR1 MDHEN and CDR2 SYDVKM. V was clipped by 6 bases and J by 9 bases; unmatched bases: 17. The CDR3 DNA follows: TGTGCCAGCAGGCCCCAGGGGGTCTTCCCCGAGAGGCCCCAGCATTTT. It encodes CASRPQGVFPERPQHF.